The T cell receptor beta chain under discussion was sequenced for a study of T cells in Graves' hyperthyroidism and ophthalmopathy. Germline-derived CDR1 and CDR2 are MNHNY and SVGAGI (reference sequence). This CDR3 is 15 amino acids long. For ophthalmopathy patients, the Clinical Activity Score was at least 3 and the NOSPECS grade at least 4; duration was under 3 months. Remarks on this clonotype: Just one base apart from a much larger clone, this may be a read error.

From RNA transcripts, TCR beta CDR3 regions were amplified. Researchers ran a first-round RT-PCR on the TCR CDR3 using the HTBI primer set. TCRdb reprocessed the multiplex PCR reads via MiXCR and lists one record per CDR3 protein. The repertoire includes around 300,000 distinct CDR3 sequences, around 22% of them detected once, and around 60% sits in the top ten. Sequenced sample: blood. The TCR comes from a man in his thirties or forties with Graves' ophthalmopathy. The chain carries TRBV6-6 and TRBJ2-1, with D possibly matching TRBD1 (6 bases). CDR3 in amino acids: CASSYSGTPYNEQSF. The CDR3 DNA sequence: TGTGCCAGCAGTTACTCCGGGACACCCTACAATGAGCAGTCCTTC.